This T cell receptor (beta chain) was observed in a study of T cell repertoires in aging, cancer and after chemotherapy (dated by TCRdb to about 2019). For the study in its entirety: Six donor age groups were covered, ranging from 30 or younger up to 70 or older, and each group contained at least three individuals. To look at immunoaging and at how T cells reconstitute after chemotherapy, the study profiled TCR beta repertoires in peripheral blood from both healthy donors and cancer patients. Paired pre- and post-chemotherapy samples in the hematological group came from chronic lymphocytic leukemia patients treated with fludarabine- or bendamustine-based regimens. In total, the full dataset held millions of TCR reads. Alongside under 100 healthy donors serving as a reference group, the cohort included over 200 cancer patients, of whom some 91 had hematological cancers and 120 to 130 had solid cancers. Study-wide findings and limitations: In healthy donors, the decline in TCR diversity with age was mainly explained by loss of richness, whereas in cancer patients loss of evenness was also found to contribute. Significantly lower blood TCR diversity and higher clonality were observed in untreated patients with hematological or solid cancers than in age-matched healthy donors. Hematological cancer patients had infiltration of lymphoid organs, and this infiltration may itself impair thymic emigration or peripheral T cell expansion. Median generation probability increased over the chemotherapy interval in both cancer cohorts, suggesting repertoire reconstitution through rebound thymic output. It was noted by the authors that conclusions about immunological memory after chemotherapy cannot be drawn from the repertoire data.

Genomic DNA extracted from peripheral blood, rather than sorted cells or RNA, was used as the source for amplification of TCR beta rearrangements. Multiplex touch-down PCR with a mixed TRB-A/B primer pool was used to amplify rearranged TRB sequences covering the V, D and J segments. Illumina adapters and sample indices were attached to the amplicons in two consecutive PCR reactions using Phusion HS II polymerase. After gel purification with the NucleoSpin Gel and PCR Clean-up kit, the amplicons were checked using Qubit and an Agilent 2100 Bioanalyzer. Libraries were sequenced on an Illumina MiSeq using 600-cycle, single-indexed, paired-end runs. Per the original workflow: MiXCR versions 2.12 and 3.0.5 were used to process the TRB sequences. Each unique CDR3 nucleotide sequence was counted as one clone, and only productive sequences with at least two reads were retained. The repertoire metrics were Shannon diversity, evenness, clonality (calculated as one minus evenness), and diversity profiles parameterized by alpha from 0 to 5. Generation probabilities of clones in paired pre- and post-chemotherapy samples were computed with the IGoR algorithm. TCRdb reran the public reads through fastp at Q25 and MiXCR, keeping productive beta chains. Rows with a matching CDR3 protein are joined into one entry that keeps the most common DNA and genes. TCRdb's processing, not the authors', yielded these V and J calls. In this sample the table shows more than 8,000 distinct CDR3 sequences, 20% to 25% of which occur a single time. 2.8% of the sample is taken by the ten largest.

By how much of the sample it makes up, this clonotype is medium-sized (0.01 to 0.1%). The specificity of this receptor is unknown. Per-nucleotide qualities are absent, and no much larger clonotype sits a single base away. The germline V gene (reference sequence) gives CDR1 as GTSNPN and CDR2 as SVGIG. Trimming accounts for 1 base at V and 5 bases at J, while the number of junction bases matched to no gene is 6. Inclusive of the bounding cysteine and phenylalanine, the CDR3 is 14 residues long. CDR3 DNA is the only sequence kept; it has 42 bases, read in frame from the first base. The sample comprised blood. The chain employs TRBV30 and TRBJ1-1, with 8 bases in between that match TRBD1. This TCR derives from a human donor with a blood cancer. For the CDR3, the sequence is CAWSARTGKTEAFF. The nucleotide sequence is TGTGCCTGGAGTGCCCGGACAGGGAAGACTGAAGCTTTCTTT.